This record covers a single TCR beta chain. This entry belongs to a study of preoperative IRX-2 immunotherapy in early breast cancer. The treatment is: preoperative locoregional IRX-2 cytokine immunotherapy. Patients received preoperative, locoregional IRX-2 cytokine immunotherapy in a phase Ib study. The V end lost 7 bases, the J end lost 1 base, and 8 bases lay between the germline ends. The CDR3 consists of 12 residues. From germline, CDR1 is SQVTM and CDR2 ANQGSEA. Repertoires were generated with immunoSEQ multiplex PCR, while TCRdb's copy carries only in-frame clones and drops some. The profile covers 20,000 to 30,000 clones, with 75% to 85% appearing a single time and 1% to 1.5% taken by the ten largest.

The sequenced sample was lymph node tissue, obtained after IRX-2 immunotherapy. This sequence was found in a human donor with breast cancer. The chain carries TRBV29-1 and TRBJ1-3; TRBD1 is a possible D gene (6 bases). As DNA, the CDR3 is TGCAGCGCCGGGACATCTGGAAACACCATATATTTT. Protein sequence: CSAGTSGNTIYF. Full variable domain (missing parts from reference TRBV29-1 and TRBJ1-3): SAVISQKPSRDICQRGTSLTIQCQVDSQVTMMFWYRQQPGQSLTLIATANQGSEATYESGFVIDKFPISRPNLTFSTLTVSNMSPEDSSIYLCSAGTSGNTIYFGEGSWLTVV.